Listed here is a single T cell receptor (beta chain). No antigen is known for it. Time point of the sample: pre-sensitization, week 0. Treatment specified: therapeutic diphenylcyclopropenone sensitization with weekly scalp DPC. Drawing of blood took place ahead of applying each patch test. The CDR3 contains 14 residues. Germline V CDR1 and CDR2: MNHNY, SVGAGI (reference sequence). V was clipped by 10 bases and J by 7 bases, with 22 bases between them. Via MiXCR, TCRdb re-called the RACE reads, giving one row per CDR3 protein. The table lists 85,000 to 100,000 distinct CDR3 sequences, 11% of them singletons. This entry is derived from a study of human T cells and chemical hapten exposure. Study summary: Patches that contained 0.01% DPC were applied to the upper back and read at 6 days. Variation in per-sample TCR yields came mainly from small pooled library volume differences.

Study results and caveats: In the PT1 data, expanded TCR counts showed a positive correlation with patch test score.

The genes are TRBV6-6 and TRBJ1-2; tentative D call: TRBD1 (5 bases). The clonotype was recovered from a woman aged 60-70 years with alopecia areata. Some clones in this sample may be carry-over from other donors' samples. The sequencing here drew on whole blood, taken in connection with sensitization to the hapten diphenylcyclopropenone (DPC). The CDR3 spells CATAGQGPGGGYTF. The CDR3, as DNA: TGTGCCACAGCGGGGCAGGGCCCTGGCGGTGGCTACACCTTC.